The 31 T cell receptor beta chains below all came from one sample that was sequenced in a study of T-cell memory formation after mild COVID-19. TCRdb independently ran MiXCR on the 5' RACE reads; one entry per CDR3 protein. The table shows under 350,000 distinct CDR3 sequences, with under 20% occurring only once. Sequenced material: PBMCs or a T cell subset sorted from them (not recorded which). All receptors come from a man aged 18 to 30 who had mild COVID-19 (a few samples of this study predate the infection). Cell type and time point are not known.

The V and J genes are TRBV15 and TRBJ1-2; 8 bases align to TRBD1. Per the germline V gene, CDR1 is LNHNV and CDR2 is YYDKDF (reference sequence). This CDR3 is 14 amino acids long. V lost 5 bases, J lost 2 bases, and 4 bases stayed unmatched. The CDR3 sequence is CATSGRQGNYGYTF. CDR3 DNA: TGTGCCACCAGCGGACGACAGGGGAACTATGGCTACACCTTC.

A few counts support this clonotype. The rearrangement links TRBV10-3 to TRBJ1-1; TRBD1 agrees at 9 bases. J lost 3 bases, V lost 6 bases, and 5 bases had no gene match. In germline, CDR1 is ENHRY, CDR2 SYGVKD. CDR3 length equals 14 residues. CDR3 bases: TGTGCCATCAGGGACAGGGGAGGGGACACTGAAGCTTTCTTT. This sequence encodes CAIRDRGGDTEAFF.

This chain links TRBV6-6 with TRBJ2-6; D may be TRBD1 (5 bases). In germline, CDR1 is MNHNY, CDR2 SVGAGI (reference sequence). CDR3 size: 18 residues. V was cut by 2 bases and J by 0 bases, with 14 bases left in between. The CDR3 DNA follows: TGTGCCAGCAGTTACGGTTGGACAAGTTACTCTGGGGCCAACGTCCTGACTTTC. Translation gives CASSYGWTSYSGANVLTF.

This chain joins TRBV12-3 or TRBV12-4 and TRBJ2-3; D may correspond to TRBD1 or TRBD2 (6 bases each). Trimming cost V 6 bases and J 5 bases, with 15 bases left between them. The length of the CDR3 is 14 residues. The CDR3 nucleotides read TGTGCCAGCAGAGATACGGGGGCACAAGATACGCAGTATTTT. Amino acid sequence: CASRDTGAQDTQYF.

The sample holds a few counts of this clonotype. The chain employs TRBV7-9 and TRBJ2-1, with 10 bases matching TRBD1. J was trimmed by 5 bases and V by 1 base; bases with no gene match: 2. The CDR3 is 15 amino acids. CDR1 is SEHNR and CDR2 is FQNEAQ in the germline V gene (reference sequence). Here the CDR3 DNA reads TGTGCCAGCAGCTTAGGACAGGGGGCCAACAATGAGCAGTTCTTC. Encoded protein: CASSLGQGANNEQFF. Together with reference TRBV7-9 and TRBJ2-1, the CDR3 gives the full variable domain: DTGVSQNPRHKITKRGQNVTFRCDPISEHNRLYWYRQTLGQGPEFLTYFQNEAQLEKSRLLSDRFSAERPKGSFSTLEIQRTEQGDSAMYLCASSLGQGANNEQFFGPGTRLTVL.

The chain carries TRBV5-1 and TRBJ1-1; D call uncertain. This CDR3 comprises 14 residues. V lost 0 bases, J lost 1 base, and 7 bases lay in between. In germline, CDR1 is SGHRS, CDR2 YFSETQ. The CDR3 spells CASSLVQANTEAFF. The CDR3 nucleotides read TGCGCCAGCAGCTTGGTTCAGGCGAACACTGAAGCTTTCTTT.

The chain couples TRBV4-1 to TRBJ1-1; D call uncertain. Germline V CDR1 and CDR2: MGHRA, YSYEKL. The CDR3 covers 14 residues. V was shortened by 0 bases and J by 1 base, with 6 bases between the two germline ends. The CDR3 loop is CASSQDRANTEAFF. The CDR3 DNA is TGCGCCAGCAGCCAAGATCGCGCGAACACTGAAGCTTTCTTT.

The chain carries TRBV24-1 and TRBJ2-6; D is unclear. The CDR3 consists of 15 residues. From germline, CDR1 is KGHDR and CDR2 SFDVKD. Trimming cost V 1 base and J 0 bases, with 3 bases left between them. CDR3 amino acids: CATSDFSSGANVLTF. CDR3 in DNA: TGTGCCACCAGTGATTTCAGCTCTGGGGCCAACGTCCTGACTTTC.

This clonotype showed up just a few times. The chain links TRBV3-1 to TRBJ2-7; D is possibly TRBD1 (5 bases). Germline V gene sequence: CDR1 LGHDT, CDR2 YNNKEL (reference sequence). The CDR3 spans 15 residues. Trimming shortened V by 3 bases and J by 4 bases, and 16 bases separated the two germline ends. As DNA, the CDR3 is TGTGCCAGCAGCCAGGAGACAGCCCCTGGATACGAGCAGTACGTC. It codes for CASSQETAPGYEQYV.

This clonotype was observed a handful of times. This chain joins TRBV2 and TRBJ2-3; TRBD2 aligns across 7 bases. This CDR3 spans 13 amino acids. Per the germline V gene, CDR1 is SNHLY and CDR2 is FYNNEI. Trimming cost V 6 bases and J 2 bases; bases outside gene matches: 2. The CDR3 bases are TGTGCCAGCAGGGGAGGGACCACAGATACGCAGTATTTT. As protein: CASRGGTTDTQYF.

This clonotype has just a few counts. V gene TRBV12-3 or TRBV12-4 combines with J gene TRBJ2-2; unclear D gene. V lost 3 bases, J lost 3 bases, and 5 bases lay in between. This CDR3 is 13 amino acids long. Here the CDR3 DNA reads TGTGCCAGCAGTTTCGGGTACACCGGGGAGCTGTTTTTT. Translating gives CASSFGYTGELFF.

This clonotype was counted a few times. V and J are TRBV29-1 and TRBJ1-3; 9 positions match TRBD1. CDR1 is SQVTM, CDR2 ANQGSEA, per germline. The CDR3 contains 13 residues. With 6 bases clipped from V and 4 bases from J, the junction kept 4 bases outside the gene matches. The CDR3 DNA is TGCAGCGTGACAGACAGGGGGGGAAACACCATATATTTT. It specifies CSVTDRGGNTIYF.

The gene calls are TRBV12-3 or TRBV12-4 and TRBJ2-4; no reliable D call. CDR3 size: 11 residues. With 2 bases removed from V and 12 bases from J, the gap between germline ends came to 8 bases. The CDR3 protein is CASSLRGYQYF. In DNA, the CDR3 is TGTGCCAGCAGTTTACGCGGCTATCAGTACTTC.

This clonotype has only a few counts. The chain joins TRBV4-1 to TRBJ1-4; the D gene is possibly TRBD1 (6 bases). This CDR3 region has 17 residues. Germline V gives CDR1 MGHRA, CDR2 YSYEKL. V was trimmed by 3 bases and J by 8 bases, leaving 22 bases between them. The CDR3 is CASSQLPYSQGFEKLFF. The CDR3 nucleotides are TGCGCCAGCAGCCAGCTACCATACAGCCAGGGGTTCGAAAAACTGTTTTTT.

The gene calls are TRBV6-5 and TRBJ2-1; unclear D gene. Germline lookup yields CDR1 MNHEY and CDR2 SVGAGI. The CDR3 length is 15 residues. Between the trimmed V and J ends, which lost 2 bases and 1 base, there was a span of 9 bases. CDR3 nucleotides: TGTGCCAGCAGTTACGTGGTTGGGTCCTACAATGAGCAGTTCTTC. Protein sequence: CASSYVVGSYNEQFF.

Comments on this clonotype: One junction end does not reproduce the germline sequence, and a read error may be involved. CDR3 region: CASNQNGGGQGKIF. DNA of the CDR3: TGTGCCAGCAACCAGAACGGGGGGGGACAGGGTAAGATCTTT. This chain connects TRBV3-1 to TRBJ1-1; TRBD1 matches at 9 bases. The CDR3 runs to 14 residues. The germline V gene encodes CDR1 LGHDT and CDR2 YNNKEL (reference sequence). The whole variable domain, filled in from reference TRBV3-1 and TRBJ1-1, reads DTAVSQTPKYLVTQMGNDKSIKCEQNLGHDTMYWYKQDSKKFLKIMFSYNNKELIINETVPNRFSPKSPDKAHLNLHINSLELGDSAVYFCASNQNGGGQGKIFGQGTRLTVV.

This clonotype was seen a few times. The CDR3 reads CSVVDYQGSGNTIYF. CDR3 sequence (DNA): TGCAGCGTTGTGGATTACCAGGGCTCCGGAAACACCATATATTTT. This rearrangement joins TRBV29-1 to TRBJ1-3; TRBD1 might be the D (5 bases). The germline V gene has CDR1 SQVTM and CDR2 ANQGSEA. The V end lost 4 bases, the J end lost 4 bases, and 17 bases lay between the germline ends. The CDR3 is 15 amino acids.

This chain joins TRBV7-2 and TRBJ2-7; 8 bases fit TRBD1. This CDR3 is built from 14 residues. Germline assignment: CDR1 SGHTA and CDR2 FQGNSA. Trimming took 5 bases from V and 3 from J; bases not matched to a gene: 6. CDR3 in amino acids: CASSLGQAVYEQYF. The CDR3 DNA sequence: TGTGCCAGCAGCCTGGGACAGGCGGTCTACGAGCAGTACTTC.

This clonotype appeared a few times. This chain links TRBV30 with TRBJ2-7, with unresolved D. Trimming left V 0 bases short and J 6 bases short, with 9 bases between. CDR3 length: 12 residues. Germline V lookup: CDR1 GTSNPN, CDR2 SVGIG (reference sequence). The CDR3 protein is CAWSVSPGEQYF. The CDR3 DNA sequence: TGTGCCTGGAGTGTATCGCCTGGCGAGCAGTACTTC. The full variable domain, with the rest looked up from reference TRBV30 and TRBJ2-7, is SQTIHQWPATLVQPVGSPLSLECTVEGTSNPNLYWYRQAAGRGLQLLFYSVGIGQISSEVPQNLSASRPQDRQFILSSKKLLLSDSGFYLCAWSVSPGEQYFGPGTRLTVT.

This clonotype was detected only a few times. V and J are TRBV7-2 and TRBJ1-6; 10 positions match TRBD1. Trimming removed 5 bases from V and 14 bases from J; junction bases left unmatched: 6. Germline CDR1 is SGHTA and CDR2 is FQGNSA. This CDR3 contains 13 residues. The CDR3 region has the DNA TGTGCCAGCAGCCCGGGACAGGGGTTAACCCTCCACTTT. It is translated as CASSPGQGLTLHF. Together with reference TRBV7-2 and TRBJ1-6, the CDR3 gives the full variable domain: GAGVSQSPSNKVTEKGKDVELRCDPISGHTALYWYRQSLGQGLEFLIYFQGNSAPDKSGLPSDRFSAERTGGSVSTLTIQRTQQEDSAVYLCASSPGQGLTLHFGNGTRLTVT.

This clonotype has just a few counts. This chain uses TRBV7-2 with TRBJ1-1; no definite D call. Trimming cost V 1 base and J 7 bases, with 7 bases left between them. This CDR3 comprises 12 residues. The germline CDR1 and CDR2 sequences are SGHTA and FQGNSA. The CDR3 DNA is TGTGCCAGCAGCTTAGGGGGTAATGAAGCTTTCTTT. Its translation: CASSLGGNEAFF.

This clonotype was picked up a small number of times. V usage is TRBV5-1 and J usage is TRBJ1-2; tentative D call: TRBD1 (5 bases). Trimming removed 0 bases from V and 6 bases from J, with 12 bases in between. This CDR3 is built from 14 residues. CDR1 and CDR2 from the germline V gene are SGHRS and YFSETQ. The CDR3 sequence: CASSLAVQGHGYTF. As DNA, the CDR3 is TGCGCCAGCAGCTTGGCCGTGCAGGGCCATGGCTACACCTTC.

This clonotype was seen a few times. The chain employs TRBV7-2 and TRBJ2-3; weak D call: TRBD1 (5 bases). Deletions cut 4 bases from V and 5 bases from J, with 13 bases between. CDR1 SGHTA and CDR2 FQGNSA come from the germline V gene. CDR3 size: 14 residues. The CDR3 DNA sequence: TGTGCCAGCAGCTCCAGACAGCTAGAAGATACGCAGTATTTT. Translated: CASSSRQLEDTQYF.

This chain uses TRBV29-1 with TRBJ2-3; maybe TRBD2 (7 bases). V was shortened by 7 bases and J by 9 bases, with 20 bases between the two germline ends. The germline V gene has CDR1 SQVTM and CDR2 ANQGSEA. The CDR3 runs 13 residues. CDR3 coding DNA: TGCAGCGCTGCCCGGAGGGGGGGAGGGACGCAGTATTTT. Protein product: CSAARRGGGTQYF.

The sample holds a few counts of this clonotype. The chain couples TRBV13 to TRBJ2-5, with D unresolved. Trimming pared 1 base from V and 5 bases from J, leaving 8 bases between. The CDR3 spans 13 residues. The V gene's germline CDR1 is PRHDT and CDR2 FYEKMQ (reference sequence). The CDR3: CASSLEQRETQYF. The CDR3 DNA reads TGTGCCAGCAGCTTAGAGCAGAGGGAGACCCAGTACTTC. Based on the CDR3 plus reference TRBV13 and TRBJ2-5, the full variable domain is AAGVIQSPRHLIKEKRETATLKCYPIPRHDTVYWYQQGPGQDPQFLISFYEKMQSDKGSIPDRFSAQQFSDYHSELNMSSLELGDSALYFCASSLEQRETQYFGPGTRLLVL.

The chain combines TRBV6-6 with TRBJ1-2; D is ambiguous. This CDR3 has 12 residues. The germline V gene has CDR1 MNHNY and CDR2 SVGAGI (reference sequence). V lost 4 bases and J lost 5, with 8 bases in between. CDR3: CASSSDMYGYTF. CDR3 in DNA: TGTGCCAGCAGTTCAGACATGTATGGCTACACCTTC.

This rearrangement joins TRBV27 to TRBJ2-3; D may be TRBD2 (5 bases). V gave up 5 bases and J gave up 0 bases, with 18 bases separating them. The CDR3 sequence is 17 residues long. Germline V gives CDR1 MNHEY, CDR2 SMNVEV (reference sequence). The CDR3 protein is CASSPLEGPYSTDTQYF. The CDR3 region has the DNA TGTGCCAGCAGTCCGCTTGAGGGTCCCTATAGCACAGATACGCAGTATTTT.

The rearrangement links TRBV6-6 to TRBJ2-3, with 14 bases fitting TRBD2. This CDR3 has 20 residues. In germline, CDR1 is MNHNY, CDR2 SVGAGI (reference sequence). J lost 0 bases, V lost 2 bases, and 10 bases had no gene match. CDR3 loop: CASSYGLAGGPLASTDTQYF. As DNA, the CDR3 is TGTGCCAGCAGTTACGGACTAGCGGGGGGTCCACTGGCTAGCACAGATACGCAGTATTTT.

This clonotype was seen just once. This chain links TRBV7-9 with TRBJ1-2, with 8 bases identical to TRBD1. The CDR3 extends over 17 amino acids. Germline lookup yields CDR1 SEHNR and CDR2 FQNEAQ (reference sequence). V lost 5 bases to trimming and J lost 1 base; unmatched junction nucleotides: 12. The chain's CDR3 is CASSTRTGTEINYGYTF. In nucleotides, the CDR3 is TGTGCCAGCAGCACCCGGACAGGGACGGAGATTAACTATGGCTACACCTTC.

This chain connects TRBV4-2 to TRBJ1-1; D unclear. Trimming removed 0 bases at V and 1 base at J, with 6 bases between. The CDR3 sequence is 14 residues long. Germline V gene sequence: CDR1 LGHNA, CDR2 YNFKEQ. In DNA form, the CDR3 reads TGTGCCAGCAGCCAAGATAACGCGAACACTGAAGCTTTCTTT. Translated, it gives CASSQDNANTEAFF.

The chain joins TRBV12-3 or TRBV12-4 to TRBJ2-6, with unresolved D. The CDR3 is 15 amino acids. Trimming shortened V by 6 bases and J by 4 bases, and 13 bases separated the two germline ends. DNA of the CDR3: TGTGCCAGCAGATCACGGACCCTAGGGGCCAACGTCCTGACTTTC. Translation gives CASRSRTLGANVLTF.